The rows below give T cell receptor beta chains drawn from one sample of a study of blood T cell repertoires in COVID-19. Repertoires were generated with immunoSEQ multiplex PCR, while TCRdb's copy carries only in-frame clones and drops some. Among a few hundred thousand clones listed, 80% to 90% were seen once. Sample: PBMCs or T cells enriched from blood (not recorded which). All receptors derive from a woman aged 40 to 50 with acute COVID-19. CDR3s include the opening cysteine and the closing phenylalanine or tryptophan. Fields, in order: J gene, clone size, D gene, V gene, CDR3 DNA, CDR3 protein. D genes are given only for firm matches. Part of the rows lack a size; the others show once, few, many or a class for expanded clones.

TRBJ1-5 once TRBD1 TRBV27 TGTGCCAGCAGTTTATACAGCACAGGGGTAGATCAGCCCCAGCATTTT CASSLYSTGVDQPQHF
TRBJ2-5 NA TRBD2 TRBV28 TGTGCCAGCACCGGGGGAATAACGGGAGGCCGGGGGGAGACCCAGTACTTC CASTGGITGGRGETQYF
TRBJ1-6 NA NA TRBV19 TGTGCCAGTAGTACCCGAGCTGCACCCCTCCACTTT CASSTRAAPLHF
TRBJ1-1 NA NA TRBV11-2 TGTGCCAGCAGCTCAAATCCCACTGAAGCTTTCTTT CASSSNPTEAFF
TRBJ2-3 NA NA TRBV9 TGTGCCAGCAGCGTAGGTCTCCTACTGTACACAGATACGCAGTATTTT CASSVGLLLYTDTQYF
TRBJ2-5 once NA TRBV24-1 TGTGCCACCAGTGAACGGTCGCTCCAAGAGACCCAGTACTTC CATSERSLQETQYF
TRBJ1-2 NA TRBD1 TRBV28 TGTGCCAGCACCGCAGGGGGCCGGGGTGGCTACACCTTC CASTAGGRGGYTF
TRBJ2-5 once TRBD2 TRBV19 TGTGCCAGTAGTAGGACGGGACTAGCGGTAAAGCAAGAGACCCAGTACTTC CASSRTGLAVKQETQYF
TRBJ1-5 NA NA TRBV19 TGTGCCAGTAGTATTCAAGGGGAAGGGGAGCCCCAGCATTTT CASSIQGEGEPQHF
TRBJ2-4 few NA TRBV7-9 TGTGCCAGCAGCTTAGAACGACCCGGGATGAACATTCAGTACTTC CASSLERPGMNIQYF
TRBJ2-2 many TRBD1 TRBV5-1 TGCGCCAGCAGCCTCACAGGGGCCGGGGAGCTGTTTTTT CASSLTGAGELFF
TRBJ1-1 NA NA TRBV2 TGTGCCAGCAGTGTTAAAGAAGCTTTCTTT CASSVKEAFF
TRBJ1-1 once TRBD1 TRBV6-5 TGTGCCACCCAGGGACAGGGTTTGAACACTGAAGCTTTCTTT CATQGQGLNTEAFF
TRBJ2-7 NA TRBD2 TRBV5-4 TGTGCCAGCAGCGACGGGACTAGCGGAATCTACGAGCAGTACTTC CASSDGTSGIYEQYF
TRBJ1-6 NA TRBD1 TRBV2 TGTGCCAGCTGGACAGGGGAATCACCCCTCCACTTT CASWTGESPLHF
TRBJ2-3 NA TRBD2 TRBV27 TGTGCCAGCAGTTTATCGATTCCAGGGGGTCTAGCGGGAGGGCGGGATACGCAGTATTTT CASSLSIPGGLAGGRDTQYF
TRBJ2-1 NA NA TRBV19 TGTGCCACCTGGGCTGGGGGCGCCCATTTCAATGAGCAGTTCTTC CATWAGGAHFNEQFF
TRBJ2-1 few NA TRBV5-4 TGTGCCAGCAGCTTGGAACTAAGCCCGGGTGAGCAGTTCTTC CASSLELSPGEQFF
TRBJ1-3 NA NA TRBV11-2 TGTGCCAGCAGCTTAGGGCACAGGGTTGGAAACACCATATATTTT CASSLGHRVGNTIYF
TRBJ2-2 NA NA TRBV24-1 TGTGCCACCAGTGGTGAGAGGAGGATCTCGGCCGGGGAGCTGTTTTTT CATSGERRISAGELFF
TRBJ1-2 NA NA TRBV5-5 TGTGCCAGCAGCGCCGACCGGGAGCGTAACTATGGCTACACCTTC CASSADRERNYGYTF
TRBJ1-1 once NA TRBV27 TGTGCCAGCAGTTTGGCAGGGGTGAACACTGAAGCTTTCTTT CASSLAGVNTEAFF
TRBJ1-3 NA NA TRBV14 TGTGCCAGCAGCCAAGATTCCGCTTTAACCCTAAGACAAGTTATCTCTGGAAACACCATATATTTT CASSQDSALTLRQVISGNTIYF
TRBJ1-6 NA NA TRBV28 TGTGCCAGCAGTGCCCGGACCTTGGGAGCCCTCCACTTT CASSARTLGALHF
TRBJ1-4 NA TRBD1 TRBV5-6 TGTGCCAGCAGCTTGCGAGGGGGCAAGGGTGCAAAACTGTTTTTT CASSLRGGKGAKLFF
TRBJ1-3 NA NA TRBV18 TGTGCCAGCTCACCTAATACTAACTCTGGAAACACCATATATTTT CASSPNTNSGNTIYF
TRBJ2-3 NA TRBD2 TRBV28 TGTGCCAGCAGTTTATACCCTAGCGGGAGTGTCTTTACAGATACGCAGTATTTT CASSLYPSGSVFTDTQYF
TRBJ1-1 NA NA TRBV28 TGTGCCAGCAGCTCCGACTCCTGGGGCGACGGATCCACTGAAGCTTTCTTT CASSSDSWGDGSTEAFF
TRBJ1-6 NA TRBD1 TRBV11-2 TGTGCCAGCACCCGACAGGGTGTGAATTCACCCCTCCACTTT CASTRQGVNSPLHF
TRBJ1-5 NA NA TRBV7-2 TGTGCCAGCAGCTTAGGTGGTGGGGTGAGGGTAGGAGGGCCCCAGCATTTT CASSLGGGVRVGGPQHF
TRBJ2-1 once NA TRBV5-4 TGTGCCAGCAGCCCCCAAAGCAAAAAGCAGTTCTTC CASSPQSKKQFF
TRBJ2-7 NA TRBD2 TRBV19 TGTGCCAGTAGTCCCAATTTCCTGACTAGCGGAAACCTCGCCGGTCTCTACGAGCAGTACTTC CASSPNFLTSGNLAGLYEQYF
TRBJ2-2 NA NA TRBV28 TGTGCCAGCAGTTTAAGGGCGGGACAGAGTGAGCCCGGGGAGCTGTTTTTT CASSLRAGQSEPGELFF
TRBJ1-1 NA NA TRBV19 TGTGCCAGTAGTCCCCTGCGGGGGATGAACACTGAAGCTTTCTTT CASSPLRGMNTEAFF
TRBJ2-7 NA NA TRBV19 TGTGCCAGTAGTATAACCAGGGAATCCTACGAGCAGTACTTC CASSITRESYEQYF
TRBJ2-1 NA NA TRBV27 TGTGCCAGCAGTCCCAGGGTGGTTAGGGCGTTTGAGCAGTTCTTC CASSPRVVRAFEQFF
TRBJ2-7 NA TRBD2 TRBV19 TGTGCCAGTAGTATAGAAACTAGCGGCAGCTCCTACGAGCAGTACTTC CASSIETSGSSYEQYF
TRBJ2-7 NA NA TRBV24-1 TGTGCCACCGGGAGTTCTACCTACGAGCAGTACTTC CATGSSTYEQYF
TRBJ2-7 few TRBD2 TRBV28 TGTGCCAGCGGCCTGAGCGGGAGCAACTACGAGCAGTACTTC CASGLSGSNYEQYF
TRBJ2-7 once NA TRBV6-1 TGTGCCAGCAGTGAAAGGATAGGTAGCGGCGACTCCTACGAGCAGTACTTC CASSERIGSGDSYEQYF
TRBJ1-2 NA NA TRBV28 TGTGCCAGCAGTTTATTGGAGGTGTCCTATGGCTACACCTTC CASSLLEVSYGYTF
TRBJ2-1 NA TRBD2 TRBV19 TGTGCCAGTAGGACTAGCGGGAGTGTCGGTGAGCAGTTCTTC CASRTSGSVGEQFF
TRBJ2-1 few TRBD2 TRBV7-9 TGTGCCAGCAGCCCCGCGGCAGGGACTAAGCATGAGCAGTTCTTC CASSPAAGTKHEQFF
TRBJ2-1 NA NA TRBV6-5 TGTGCCAGCAGTTTCAACAATGAGCAGTTCTTC CASSFNNEQFF
TRBJ1-5 NA NA TRBV28 TGTGCCAGCAGTCCCCGGTGGGGGCGTCTTGATCAGCCCCAGCATTTT CASSPRWGRLDQPQHF
TRBJ1-4 NA TRBD1 TRBV28 TGTGCCAGCAGTGGACAGGGTGACGAAAAACTGTTTTTT CASSGQGDEKLFF
TRBJ2-6 NA NA TRBV5-1 TGCGCCAGCCTCGGGACATTTGGCTCTGGGGCCAACGTCCTGACTTTC CASLGTFGSGANVLTF
TRBJ2-2 NA TRBD1 TRBV24-1 TGTGCCACCAGTGATGACAGGGGGCTGGGCACCGGGGAGCTGTTTTTT CATSDDRGLGTGELFF
TRBJ2-2 NA TRBD2 TRBV9 TGTGCCAGCAGCGTCGCGGGAGGCGGGACCGGGGAGCTGTTTTTT CASSVAGGGTGELFF
TRBJ2-2 NA NA TRBV3-1/TRBV3-2 TGTGCCAGCAGCCCTATCGCCGGGGAGCTGTTTTTT CASSPIAGELFF
TRBJ2-1 NA NA TRBV11-3 TGTGCCAGCAGCTTAGGTATGGCCCTCTACAATGAGCAGTTCTTC CASSLGMALYNEQFF
TRBJ2-1 NA TRBD2 TRBV19 TGTGCCAGTAGTATGCAAGCGGGAGGGCCCAGTGAGCAGTTCTTC CASSMQAGGPSEQFF
TRBJ2-1 NA TRBD2 TRBV29-1 TGCAGCGTACCGGGACTAGCGACCCTGGGGTCCTACAATGAGCAGTTCTTC CSVPGLATLGSYNEQFF
TRBJ1-6 once TRBD1 TRBV18 TGTGCCAGCTCACTATCGACAGGGGGAGTGTCACCCCTCCACTTT CASSLSTGGVSPLHF
TRBJ2-3 NA NA TRBV6-2/TRBV6-3 TGTGCCAGCACCCCACGACCTGCAGGGGCTACAGATACGCAGTATTTT CASTPRPAGATDTQYF
TRBJ2-7 NA NA TRBV28 TGTGCCAGCAGTTCATCAGCGGTTGGGACCTACGAGCAGTACTTC CASSSSAVGTYEQYF
TRBJ1-1 NA NA TRBV6-1 TGTGCCAGCAGTGAAGATGGCCTCGCAGTGGGGCGGCAGACTGAAGCTTTCTTT CASSEDGLAVGRQTEAFF
TRBJ2-5 NA NA TRBV15 TGTGCCACCAGGAGAGAACCCCAGGCAAGGGAGACCCAGTACTTC CATRREPQARETQYF
TRBJ2-1 NA NA TRBV12-3/TRBV12-4 TGTGCCAGCAGCTTTTCCTACAATGAGCAGTTCTTC CASSFSYNEQFF
TRBJ1-3 NA NA TRBV3-1/TRBV3-2 TGTGCCAGCAGCCAAGGACAGCCCGGGCGAAACACCATATATTTT CASSQGQPGRNTIYF